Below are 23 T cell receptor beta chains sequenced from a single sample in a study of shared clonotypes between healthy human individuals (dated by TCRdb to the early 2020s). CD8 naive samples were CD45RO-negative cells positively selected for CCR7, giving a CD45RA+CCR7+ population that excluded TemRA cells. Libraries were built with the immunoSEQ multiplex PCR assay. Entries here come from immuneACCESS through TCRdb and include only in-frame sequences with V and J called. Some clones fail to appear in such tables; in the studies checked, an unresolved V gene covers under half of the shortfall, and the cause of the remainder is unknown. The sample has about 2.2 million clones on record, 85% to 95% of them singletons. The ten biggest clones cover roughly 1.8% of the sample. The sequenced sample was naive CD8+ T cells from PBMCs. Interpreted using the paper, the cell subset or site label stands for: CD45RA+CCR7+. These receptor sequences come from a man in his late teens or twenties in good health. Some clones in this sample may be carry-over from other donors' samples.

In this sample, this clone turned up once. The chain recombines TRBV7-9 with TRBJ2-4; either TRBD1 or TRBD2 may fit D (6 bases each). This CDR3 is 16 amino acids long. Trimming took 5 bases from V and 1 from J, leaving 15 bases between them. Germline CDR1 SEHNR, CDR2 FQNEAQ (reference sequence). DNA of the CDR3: TGTGCCAGCAGCGCGATGGGGGGCATTGCCAAAAACATTCAGTACTTC. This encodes CASSAMGGIAKNIQYF. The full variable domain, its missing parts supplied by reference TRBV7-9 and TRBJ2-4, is DTGVSQNPRHKITKRGQNVTFRCDPISEHNRLYWYRQTLGQGPEFLTYFQNEAQLEKSRLLSDRFSAERPKGSFSTLEIQRTEQGDSAMYLCASSAMGGIAKNIQYFGAGTRLSVL.

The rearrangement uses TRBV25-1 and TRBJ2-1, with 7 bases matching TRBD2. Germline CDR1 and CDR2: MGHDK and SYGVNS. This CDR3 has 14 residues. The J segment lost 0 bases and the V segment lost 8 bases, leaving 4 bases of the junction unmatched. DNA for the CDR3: TGTGCCAGCCTTGGGAGGGGCTCCTACAATGAGCAGTTCTTC. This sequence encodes CASLGRGSYNEQFF. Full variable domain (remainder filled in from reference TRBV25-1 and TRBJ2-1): EADIYQTPRYLVIGTGKKITLECSQTMGHDKMYWYQQDPGMELHLIHYSYGVNSTEKGDLSSESTVSRIRTEHFPLTLESARPSHTSQYLCASLGRGSYNEQFFGPGTRLTVL.

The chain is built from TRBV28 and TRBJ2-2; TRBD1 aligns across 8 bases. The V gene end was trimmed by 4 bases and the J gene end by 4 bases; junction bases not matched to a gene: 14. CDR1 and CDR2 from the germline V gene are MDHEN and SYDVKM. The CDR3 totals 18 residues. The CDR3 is CASSSTLGRGRRTGELFF. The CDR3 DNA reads TGTGCCAGCAGTTCAACCCTGGGCAGGGGGCGTCGCACCGGGGAGCTGTTTTTT.

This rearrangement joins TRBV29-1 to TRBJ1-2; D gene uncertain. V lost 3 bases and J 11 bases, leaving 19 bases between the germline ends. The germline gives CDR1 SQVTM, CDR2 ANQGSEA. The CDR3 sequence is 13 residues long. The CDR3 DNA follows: TGCAGCGTTGACGTGACCACGCTTACGGGTTACACCTTC. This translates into CSVDVTTLTGYTF.

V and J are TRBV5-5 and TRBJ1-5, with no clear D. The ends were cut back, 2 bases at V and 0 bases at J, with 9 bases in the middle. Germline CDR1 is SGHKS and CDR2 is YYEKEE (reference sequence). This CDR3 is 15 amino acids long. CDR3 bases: TGTGCCAGCAGCTTAAGGGAATATAGCAATCAGCCCCAGCATTTT. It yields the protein CASSLREYSNQPQHF. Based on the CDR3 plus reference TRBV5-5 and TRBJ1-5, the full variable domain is DAGVTQSPTHLIKTRGQQVTLRCSPISGHKSVSWYQQVLGQGPQFIFQYYEKEERGRGNFPDRFSARQFPNYSSELNVNALLLGDSALYLCASSLREYSNQPQHFGDGTRLSIL.

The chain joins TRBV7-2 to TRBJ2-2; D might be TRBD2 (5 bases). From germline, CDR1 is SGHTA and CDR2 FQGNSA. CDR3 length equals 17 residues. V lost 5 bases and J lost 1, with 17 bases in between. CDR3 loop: CASSPDFDSENTGELFF. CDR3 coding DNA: TGTGCCAGCAGCCCCGACTTTGATAGCGAGAACACCGGGGAGCTGTTTTTT.

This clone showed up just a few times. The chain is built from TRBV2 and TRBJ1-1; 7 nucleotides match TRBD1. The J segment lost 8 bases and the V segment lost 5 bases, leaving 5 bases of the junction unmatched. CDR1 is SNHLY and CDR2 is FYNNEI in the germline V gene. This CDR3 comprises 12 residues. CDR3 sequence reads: CASSRTGPEAFF. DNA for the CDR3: TGTGCCAGCAGTCGGACAGGTCCAGAAGCTTTCTTT.

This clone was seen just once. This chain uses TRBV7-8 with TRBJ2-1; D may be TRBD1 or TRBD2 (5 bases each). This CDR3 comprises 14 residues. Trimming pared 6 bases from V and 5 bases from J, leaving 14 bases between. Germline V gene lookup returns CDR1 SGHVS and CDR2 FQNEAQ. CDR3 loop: CASRWGMGDNEQFF. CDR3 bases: TGTGCCAGCAGGTGGGGGATGGGGGACAATGAGCAGTTCTTC.

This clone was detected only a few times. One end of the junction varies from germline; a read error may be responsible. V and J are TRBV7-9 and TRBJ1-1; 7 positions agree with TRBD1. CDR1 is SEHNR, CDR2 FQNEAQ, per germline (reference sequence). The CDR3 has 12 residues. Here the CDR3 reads CASSRDRTEAFF. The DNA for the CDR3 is TGTGCCAGCAGCCGGGACAGAACTGAGGCTTTCTTT.

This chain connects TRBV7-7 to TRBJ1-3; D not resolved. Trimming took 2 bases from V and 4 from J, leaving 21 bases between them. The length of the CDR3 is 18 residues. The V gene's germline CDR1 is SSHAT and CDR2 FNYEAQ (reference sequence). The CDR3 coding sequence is TGTGCCAGCAGCTTATCGAGGGTGGCGGGAACCAACGGAAACACCATATATTTT. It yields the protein CASSLSRVAGTNGNTIYF.

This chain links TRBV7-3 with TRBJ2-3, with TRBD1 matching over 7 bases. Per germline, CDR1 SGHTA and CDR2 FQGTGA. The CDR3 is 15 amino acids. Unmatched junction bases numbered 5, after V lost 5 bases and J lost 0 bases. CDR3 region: CASSKGTASTDTQYF. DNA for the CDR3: TGTGCCAGCAGCAAGGGGACAGCTAGCACAGATACGCAGTATTTT.

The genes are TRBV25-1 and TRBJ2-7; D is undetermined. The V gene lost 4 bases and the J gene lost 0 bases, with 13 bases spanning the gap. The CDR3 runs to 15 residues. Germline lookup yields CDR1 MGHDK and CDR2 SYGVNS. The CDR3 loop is CASSVLYGSSYEQYF. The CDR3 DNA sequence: TGTGCCAGCAGTGTCCTTTACGGAAGCTCCTACGAGCAGTACTTC.

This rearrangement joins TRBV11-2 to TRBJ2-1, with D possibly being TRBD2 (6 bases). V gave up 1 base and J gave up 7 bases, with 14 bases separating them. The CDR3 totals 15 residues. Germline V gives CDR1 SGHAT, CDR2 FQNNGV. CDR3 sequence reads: CASSLAGSGGNEQFF. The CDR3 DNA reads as TGTGCCAGCAGCTTAGCCGGGAGTGGGGGGAATGAGCAGTTCTTC.

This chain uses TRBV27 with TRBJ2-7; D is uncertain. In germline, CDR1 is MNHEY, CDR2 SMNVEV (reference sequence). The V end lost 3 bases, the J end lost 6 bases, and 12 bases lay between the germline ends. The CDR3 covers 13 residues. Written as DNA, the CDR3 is TGTGCCAGCAGTTTGGGGAAGTTTGGCGAGCAGTACTTC. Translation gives CASSLGKFGEQYF.

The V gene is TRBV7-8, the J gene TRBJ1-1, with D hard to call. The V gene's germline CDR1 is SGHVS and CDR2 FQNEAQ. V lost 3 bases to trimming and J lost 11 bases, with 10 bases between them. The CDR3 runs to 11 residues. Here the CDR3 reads CASSFLGRAFF. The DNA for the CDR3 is TGTGCCAGCAGCTTTTTGGGAAGGGCTTTCTTT.

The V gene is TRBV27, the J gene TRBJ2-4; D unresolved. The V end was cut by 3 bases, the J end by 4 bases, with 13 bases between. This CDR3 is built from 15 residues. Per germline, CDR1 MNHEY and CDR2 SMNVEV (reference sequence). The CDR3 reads CASSFIPRSKNIQYF. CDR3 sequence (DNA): TGTGCCAGCAGTTTCATCCCTCGGTCAAAAAACATTCAGTACTTC.

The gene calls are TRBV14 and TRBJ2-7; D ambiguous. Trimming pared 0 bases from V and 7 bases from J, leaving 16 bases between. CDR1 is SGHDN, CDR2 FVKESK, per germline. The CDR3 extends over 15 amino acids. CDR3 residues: CASSQDSNLSEEQYF. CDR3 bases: TGTGCCAGCAGCCAAGATTCAAACCTTTCGGAGGAGCAGTACTTC.

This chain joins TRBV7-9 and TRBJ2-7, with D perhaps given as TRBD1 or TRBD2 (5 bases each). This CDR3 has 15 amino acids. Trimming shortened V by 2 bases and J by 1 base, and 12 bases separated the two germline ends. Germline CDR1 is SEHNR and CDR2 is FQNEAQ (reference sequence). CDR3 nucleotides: TGTGCCAGCAGCTTATTCTCGGGGCGGTCCTACGAGCAGTACTTC. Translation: CASSLFSGRSYEQYF.

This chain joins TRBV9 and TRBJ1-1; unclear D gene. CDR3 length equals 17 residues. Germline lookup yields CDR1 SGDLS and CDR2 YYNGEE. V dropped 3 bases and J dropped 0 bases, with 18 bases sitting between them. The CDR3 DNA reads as TGTGCCAGCAGCGCCGAACCTACCACATCGGTGAACACTGAAGCTTTCTTT. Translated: CASSAEPTTSVNTEAFF. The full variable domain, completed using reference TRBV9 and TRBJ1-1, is DSGVTQTPKHLITATGQRVTLRCSPRSGDLSVYWYQQSLDQGLQFLIQYYNGEERAKGNILERFSAQQFPDLHSELNLSSLELGDSALYFCASSAEPTTSVNTEAFFGQGTRLTVV.

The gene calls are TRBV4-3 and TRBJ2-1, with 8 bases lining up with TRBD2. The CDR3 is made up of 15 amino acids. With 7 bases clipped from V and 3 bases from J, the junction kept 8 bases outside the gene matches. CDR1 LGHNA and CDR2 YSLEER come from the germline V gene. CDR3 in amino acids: CASTPTSGNYNEQFF. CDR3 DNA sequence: TGCGCCAGCACCCCCACTAGCGGAAACTACAATGAGCAGTTCTTC.

Here the CDR3 reads CASSLGGEGYYEQYF. The CDR3 nucleotides read TGTGCCAGCAGCTTGGGGGGGGAGGGCTACTACGAGCAGTACTTC. This rearrangement joins TRBV5-4 to TRBJ2-7, with 7 bases fitting TRBD2. The germline gives CDR1 SGHNT, CDR2 YYREEE (reference sequence). The CDR3 is 15 amino acids. J was trimmed by 3 bases and V by 0 bases; bases with no gene match: 6. Full variable domain (missing parts from reference TRBV5-4 and TRBJ2-7): ETGVTQSPTHLIKTRGQQVTLRCSSQSGHNTVSWYQQALGQGPQFIFQYYREEENGRGNFPPRFSGLQFPNYSSELNVNALELDDSALYLCASSLGGEGYYEQYFGPGTRLTVT.

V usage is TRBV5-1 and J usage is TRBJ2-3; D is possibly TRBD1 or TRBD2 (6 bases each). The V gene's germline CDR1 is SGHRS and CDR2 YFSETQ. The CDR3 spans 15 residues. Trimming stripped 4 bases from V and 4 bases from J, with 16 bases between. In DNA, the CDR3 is TGCGCCAGCAGCACGGTTGGGGGGCGCGCAGATACGCAGTATTTT. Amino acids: CASSTVGGRADTQYF. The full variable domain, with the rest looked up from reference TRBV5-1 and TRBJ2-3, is KAGVTQTPRYLIKTRGQQVTLSCSPISGHRSVSWYQQTPGQGLQFLFEYFSETQRNKGNFPGRFSGRQFSNSRSEMNVSTLELGDSALYLCASSTVGGRADTQYFGPGTRLTVL.

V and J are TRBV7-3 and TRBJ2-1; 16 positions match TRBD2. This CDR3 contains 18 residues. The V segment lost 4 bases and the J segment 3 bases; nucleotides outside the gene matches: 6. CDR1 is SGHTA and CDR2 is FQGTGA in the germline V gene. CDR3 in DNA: TGTGCCAGCAGCTCGGGACTAGCGGGAGGGGGTGGCTACAATGAGCAGTTCTTC. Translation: CASSSGLAGGGGYNEQFF.